This T cell receptor (beta chain) stems from a study of T cell clonality in common variable immunodeficiency. Study-level findings and limits: Common variable immunodeficiency TCR beta sequences reportedly had fewer deletions and N-nucleotide insertions. CVID subjects had higher TCRbeta clonality than healthy controls, most marked in about a third. Fewer TCRbeta clones were shared among CVID subjects than controls.

The V end was cut by 4 bases, the J end by 5 bases, with 17 bases between. In germline, CDR1 is MNHEY, CDR2 SVGEGT. The CDR3 is 15 amino acids. Method: immunoSEQ multiplex PCR; TCRdb's copy keeps in-frame clones and lacks some. The sample is made up of approximately 52,000 clones, none counted only once. At least ten counts were recorded for this clone. The antigen is unknown. The CDR3 is cut off 3 residues early in the read; its end comes from the germline J gene. The specimen was peripheral blood mononuclear cells. The chain uses TRBV6-2 or TRBV6-3 and TRBJ1-2; D remains unclear. This TCR derives from a person aged 18-70 years in good health. CDR3 DNA, as far as it was read: TGTGCCAGCAGTTCCCCGGAGGAATCGGGTTATGGC. Amino acid sequence: CASSSPEESGYG. The entire CDR3 is CASSSPEESGYGYTF.